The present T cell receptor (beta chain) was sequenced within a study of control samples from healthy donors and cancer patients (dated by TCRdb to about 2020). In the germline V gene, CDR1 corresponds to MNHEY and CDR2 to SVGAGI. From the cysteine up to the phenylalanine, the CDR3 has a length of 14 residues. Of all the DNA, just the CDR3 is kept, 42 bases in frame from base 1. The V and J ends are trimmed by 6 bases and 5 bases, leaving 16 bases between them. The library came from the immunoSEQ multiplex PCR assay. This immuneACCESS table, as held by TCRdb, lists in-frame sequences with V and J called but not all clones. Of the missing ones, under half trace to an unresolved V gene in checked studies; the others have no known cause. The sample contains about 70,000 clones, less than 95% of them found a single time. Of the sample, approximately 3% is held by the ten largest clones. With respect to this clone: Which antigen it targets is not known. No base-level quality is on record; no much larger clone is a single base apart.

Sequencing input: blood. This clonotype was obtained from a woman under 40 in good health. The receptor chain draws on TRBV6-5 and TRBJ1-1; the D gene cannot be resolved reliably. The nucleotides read TGTGCCAGCAGCGTTGACAAAGGAAGGACTGAAGCTTTCTTT. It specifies CASSVDKGRTEAFF.